What follows is one T cell receptor (beta chain) and its context. The ends were cut back, 7 bases at V and 0 bases at J, with 19 bases in the middle. The CDR3 loop spans 17 amino acids. Germline V gene sequence: CDR1 SGHTA, CDR2 FQGNSA. The sample comes from a study of CD8 T cells in Susac syndrome. Random hexamers were used to reverse transcribe the RNA input (about 0.45 to 1 ug). The CDR3 of TCR beta was amplified by immunoSEQ multiplex PCR across 54 Vbeta and 13 Jbeta. MiXCR was run by TCRdb on the immunoSEQ multiplex PCR reads, yielding one entry per CDR3 protein. The sample includes 150,000 to 200,000 distinct CDR3 sequences, roughly 92% of them seen just once. Sequencing of TCR beta was performed on blood CD8+ and CD4+ T cells. The authors negatively isolated CD8+ and CD4+ T cells and FACS-enriched TEMRA cells.

Sample: CD4+ T cells from PBMCs. The rearrangement joins TRBV7-2 to TRBJ2-1, with a possible D match to TRBD1 (5 bases). The sequence was obtained from a human donor with Susac syndrome. CDR3 in amino acids: CASTQPLTASSYNEQFF. CDR3 DNA sequence: TGTGCCAGCACCCAACCCCTGACAGCTAGCTCCTACAATGAGCAGTTCTTC.